This TCR beta chain was captured in a study of T cells in Graves' hyperthyroidism and ophthalmopathy. TCR beta CDR3 sequences were amplified from RNA transcripts. A first-round RT-PCR of the TCR CDR3 used the HTBI primer set. TCRdb reprocessed the multiplex PCR reads via MiXCR and lists one record per CDR3 protein. The sample carries approximately 600,000 distinct CDR3 sequences, approximately 15% recorded once. The V gene end was trimmed by 1 base and the J gene end by 4 bases; junction bases not matched to a gene: 2. The CDR3 runs to 15 residues. The germline gives CDR1 MNHEY, CDR2 SVGEGT. This clonotype was seen many times.

This chain joins TRBV6-2 or TRBV6-3 and TRBJ1-5; TRBD1 matches at 9 bases. The source of this sequence is a woman aged 40 to 55 with Graves' ophthalmopathy. Sequenced sample: blood. CDR3 sequence: CASSYFDRGNQPQHF. CDR3 DNA sequence: TGTGCCAGCAGTTACTTCGACAGGGGGAATCAGCCCCAGCATTTT.